This T cell receptor beta chain emerged from a study of early T cells in non-severe SARS-CoV-2 infection (dated by TCRdb to the early 2020s). Regarding the research as a whole: Because TCR sequencing was done on bulk RNA from unsorted whole blood, the alpha and beta chains could not be paired.

This clonotype was found a few times. Its antigen remains undetermined. Base qualities are not provided; no much larger clone lies one nucleotide away. The library was built by means of 5' RACE. Instrument on record: NextSeq 500. To correct for sequencing error and PCR bias, the TCR library protocol tagged individual cDNA molecules with unique molecular identifiers. Both TCR alpha and beta chains were sequenced, and tight co-correlation was observed between alpha and beta sequence abundances in each sample. On the authors' methods: Decombinator V4 was used to perform V gene, J gene and CDR3 annotation of TCR sequences. Expanded TCRs were defined as changing significantly between any two time points under a Poisson model with p below 0.0001. TCR abundances were normalised to the total number of TCRs sequenced per sample and expressed as counts per million. A search of VDJdb, accessed on 1 November 2021, was run for TCRs annotated to CMV, EBV and SARS-CoV-2, with TCRs annotated for multiple antigens excluded. Through fastp at Q25 and MiXCR, TCRdb rebuilt clones from the public reads, retaining in-frame beta chains. Identical CDR3 proteins give one entry, which carries the most common genes and DNA. The V and J calls were not made by the authors but by TCRdb's processing. The sample table contains about 60,000 distinct CDR3 sequences; only one count was recorded for about 15% of them. The ten largest clones add up to 9% to 10% of the sample.

Summary of the overall study and its limitations: VDJdb matching was skewed toward anti-spike CD8 responses and likely underestimated virus-specific expansions by missing private and CD4 specificities.

Set within a cohort of healthcare workers in London, UK, this nested case-control study involved weekly PCR testing of nasopharyngeal swabs along with blood sampling. Healthcare workers were enrolled in the week of the UK lockdown, from 23 to 31 March 2020, and were followed every week for up to about 16 weeks. Here the sequenced sample was whole blood, taken at baseline. The TCR comes from an adult who was a healthcare worker with PCR-confirmed SARS-CoV-2 infection or an uninfected control (not recorded which).

The nucleotides read TGCAGTGCCGGAGGGACAGGGCTAATAAGTTCACCCCTCCACTTT. It specifies CSAGGTGLISSPLHF. In this chain, TRBV20-1 is recombined with TRBJ1-6, with 9 bases matching TRBD1. For CDR1 and CDR2, the germline V gene (reference sequence) lists DFQATT and SNEGSKA. Unmatched junction bases come to 12, with V trimmed by 6 bases and J by 9 bases. The CDR3 holds 15 amino acids from the cysteine to the phenylalanine. Only CDR3 DNA remains: 45 bases, in frame from the first base.